One T cell receptor beta chain is described in this entry. What it binds is not known. V was clipped by 5 bases and J by 4 bases, with 5 bases between them. The CDR3 is 12 amino acids. The germline V gene has CDR1 LNHDA and CDR2 SQIVND (reference sequence). These data belong to a study of cytomegalovirus exposure and HLA in healthy donors. Study results and caveats: A few of the chains that were CMV-associated were confirmed in vitro to be specific for CMV antigens.

Both 60 Vbeta primers and 13 Jbeta primers went into the PCR. Clones were read by immunoSEQ multiplex PCR, and TCRdb kept only the in-frame ones, dropping some. Listed are some 130,000 clones; about 1.7% falls within the top ten. The origin of this receptor is a man in his late teens or twenties in good health and CMV-seronegative. The chain has TRBV19 and TRBJ2-2; no clear D. The sequenced sample was PBMCs. CDR3 in DNA: TGTGCCAGTAGTCTCAGCACCGGGGAGCTGTTTTTT. Residues: CASSLSTGELFF.